What follows are 30 T cell receptor beta chains derived from one specimen sequenced in a study of shared clonotypes between healthy human individuals. The data were produced by immunoSEQ multiplex PCR, yet TCRdb's version contains in-frame clones alone and is incomplete. This table has millions of clones, around 94% appearing once. Sequenced sample: naive CD4+ T cells sorted from blood. The subset: CD45RA+ positively selected. The receptors derive from a man aged 18 to 29 in good health.

The table lists this clone with a count of one. The V and J genes are TRBV7-9 and TRBJ2-5; D unresolved. Trimming removed 3 bases from V and 0 bases from J, with 5 bases in between. The CDR3 extends over 13 amino acids. Germline V gene data show CDR1 as SEHNR and CDR2 as FQNEAQ (reference sequence). This CDR3 reads CASSLGNQETQYF. For the CDR3, the DNA is TGTGCCAGCAGCTTGGGGAACCAAGAGACCCAGTACTTC.

J is TRBJ1-3 and V is TRBV10-3, with TRBD1 matching over 10 bases. Losses at the gene ends were 6 bases for V and 0 bases for J; bases not matched to a gene: 5. The CDR3 runs to 16 residues. Germline CDR1 ENHRY, CDR2 SYGVKD. DNA of the CDR3: TGTGCCATCAGGGGACAGGGGCTACTCTCTGGAAACACCATATATTTT. It encodes CAIRGQGLLSGNTIYF.

The chain joins TRBV21-1 to TRBJ2-1; TRBD2 is the table's D call and was not checked against the DNA. TRBV21-1 counts as a pseudogene. The CDR3 consists of 14 residues. The CDR3 is CASSKDYNYNEQFF. The DNA of the CDR3 is TGTGCCAGCAGCAAGGACTATAACTACAATGAGCAGTTCTTC.

This CDR3 reads CAISESFSLAKNIQYF. The CDR3 DNA reads as TGTGCCATCAGTGAGTCATTCTCCCTAGCCAAAAACATTCAGTACTTC. The genes are TRBV10-3 and TRBJ2-4; D call uncertain. Germline CDR1 ENHRY, CDR2 SYGVKD. This CDR3 comprises 16 residues. Trimming left V 0 bases short and J 0 bases short, with 9 bases between.

The rearrangement links TRBV4-3 to TRBJ1-3; possible D gene TRBD1, 5 bases. The CDR3 extends over 12 amino acids. The V end was cut by 9 bases, the J end by 4 bases, with 10 bases between. Germline CDR1 LGHNA, CDR2 YSLEER. CDR3 DNA sequence: TGCGCCAGAGGGACCGCCGGAAACACCATATATTTT. Protein: CARGTAGNTIYF.

The chain recombines TRBV15 with TRBJ2-5; no clear D gene. Germline values: CDR1 LNHNV, CDR2 YYDKDF (reference sequence). V was clipped by 1 base and J by 1 base, with 10 bases between them. The CDR3 sequence is 15 residues long. The CDR3 region has the DNA TGTGCCACCAGCAGAGTCCCTGGGCTCCAAGAGACCCAGTACTTC. Translated: CATSRVPGLQETQYF.

In regard to this clone: Other DNA variants within this sample encode the same CDR3. The chain has TRBV7-9 and TRBJ2-3, with D unclear. This CDR3 is built from 12 residues. Germline CDR1 SEHNR, CDR2 FQNEAQ (reference sequence). V dropped 5 bases and J dropped 1 base, with 4 bases sitting between them. In DNA, the CDR3 is TGTGCCAGCAGCCGCGGCACAGATACGCAGTATTTT. As protein: CASSRGTDTQYF.

The count of this clone is one. This chain links TRBV20-1 with TRBJ2-7, with unresolved D. V was pared by 6 bases and J by 5 bases, with 8 bases between. The germline V gene has CDR1 DFQATT and CDR2 SNEGSKA (reference sequence). The CDR3 totals 10 residues. In DNA, the CDR3 is TGCAGTGCCCCACATAACGAGCAGTACTTC. Amino acids: CSAPHNEQYF.

This clone has only one observation. V and J are TRBV7-2 and TRBJ1-1, with 8 bases fitting TRBD1. The CDR3 length is 15 residues. Germline lookup yields CDR1 SGHTA and CDR2 FQGNSA. V dropped 6 bases and J dropped 0; count of bases not matched to a gene: 6. CDR3 sequence reads: CASSQQGDMNTEAFF. The CDR3 bases are TGTGCCAGCAGTCAACAGGGGGATATGAACACTGAAGCTTTCTTT. Variable domain in full (rest from reference TRBV7-2 and TRBJ1-1): GAGVSQSPSNKVTEKGKDVELRCDPISGHTALYWYRQSLGQGLEFLIYFQGNSAPDKSGLPSDRFSAERTGGSVSTLTIQRTQQEDSAVYLCASSQQGDMNTEAFFGQGTRLTVV.

The chain combines TRBV18 with TRBJ1-4, with 9 positions matching TRBD1. Germline trimming cut 4 bases from V and 6 bases from J; bases unmatched to any gene: 9. This CDR3 spans 16 amino acids. Germline V gives CDR1 KGHSH, CDR2 LQKENI. CDR3 in DNA: TGTGCCAGCTCACGCGGGAGCCGGACAGGGGATGAAAAACTGTTTTTT. Translated: CASSRGSRTGDEKLFF.

The chain carries TRBV7-9 and TRBJ2-7, with TRBD1 identical over 8 bases. This CDR3 has 16 amino acids. V dropped 4 bases and J dropped 8; count of bases not matched to a gene: 16. CDR1 and CDR2 (germline): SEHNR, FQNEAQ (reference sequence). CDR3 in amino acids: CASSSDPGQVRLKQYF. The CDR3, as DNA: TGTGCCAGCAGCTCAGACCCGGGACAGGTCCGTCTCAAGCAGTACTTC.

V gene TRBV5-1 combines with J gene TRBJ1-1; no definite D call. This CDR3 region has 13 residues. V was shortened by 4 bases and J by 4 bases, with 11 bases between the two germline ends. From germline, CDR1 is SGHRS and CDR2 YFSETQ. CDR3 region: CASSPPRTTEAFF. The CDR3 nucleotides read TGCGCCAGCAGCCCACCGCGGACCACTGAAGCTTTCTTT. Combining the CDR3 with reference TRBV5-1 and TRBJ1-1 gives the whole variable domain KAGVTQTPRYLIKTRGQQVTLSCSPISGHRSVSWYQQTPGQGLQFLFEYFSETQRNKGNFPGRFSGRQFSNSRSEMNVSTLELGDSALYLCASSPPRTTEAFFGQGTRLTVV.

As regards this clone: The sample holds other DNA sequences that translate to the same CDR3. The CDR3, as DNA: TGTGCCAGCAGCTCGCAGGGCCTGGGTAATGAAAAACTGTTTTTT. Translation: CASSSQGLGNEKLFF. The genes are TRBV6-5 and TRBJ1-4; possibly TRBD1 for D (5 bases). CDR1 and CDR2 (germline): MNHEY, SVGAGI. The germline V and J ends were trimmed by 6 bases and 4 bases, with 15 bases remaining between them. This CDR3 comprises 15 residues.

A word on this clone: This same CDR3 is encoded by further DNA sequences in the sample. The chain uses TRBV18 and TRBJ2-1, with 10 bases lining up with TRBD2. This CDR3 has 16 amino acids. V trimming: 3 bases; J trimming: 4 bases; junction bases outside the gene matches: 6. Germline V CDR1 and CDR2: KGHSH, LQKENI. The CDR3 region has the DNA TGTGCCAGCTCACCGCCGGGACTAGCGTCTTACAATGAGCAGTTCTTC. Its protein is CASSPPGLASYNEQFF.

The chain employs TRBV7-9 and TRBJ2-7; D is perhaps TRBD2 (5 bases). This CDR3 is built from 16 residues. Germline values: CDR1 SEHNR, CDR2 FQNEAQ (reference sequence). V lost 5 bases and J lost 5, with 22 bases in between. CDR3 sequence reads: CASSRRRTSTLDEQYF. In DNA form, the CDR3 reads TGTGCCAGCAGCCGCAGGAGGACCTCAACGCTGGACGAGCAGTACTTC.

CDR3 amino acids: CASSREDRVPYEQYF. CDR3 in DNA: TGTGCCAGCAGCCGAGAGGACAGGGTCCCCTACGAGCAGTACTTC. The V gene is TRBV14, the J gene TRBJ2-7, with TRBD1 matching over 8 bases. The germline gives CDR1 SGHDN, CDR2 FVKESK. With 4 bases clipped from V and 2 bases from J, the junction kept 7 bases outside the gene matches. This CDR3 is built from 15 residues. Using reference TRBV14 and TRBJ2-7 for the parts outside the CDR3, the full variable domain is EAGVTQFPSHSVIEKGQTVTLRCDPISGHDNLYWYRRVMGKEIKFLLHFVKESKQDESGMPNNRFLAERTGGTYSTLKVQPAELEDSGVYFCASSREDRVPYEQYFGPGTRLTVT.

The chain links TRBV30 to TRBJ1-3; D may be TRBD1 (5 bases). V lost 4 bases and J 1 base, leaving 14 bases between the germline ends. The germline V gene encodes CDR1 GTSNPN and CDR2 SVGIG (reference sequence). The CDR3 totals 15 residues. CDR3 nucleotides: TGTGCCTGGACAATTGCCGGGACTTCTGGAAACACCATATATTTT. Protein product: CAWTIAGTSGNTIYF.

The chain joins TRBV6-1 to TRBJ1-4; D remains unclear. The length of the CDR3 is 14 residues. Trimming stripped 6 bases from V and 4 bases from J, with 12 bases between. CDR1 and CDR2 from the germline V gene are MNHNS and SASEGT. The CDR3 protein is CASRFGVGNEKLFF. DNA of the CDR3: TGTGCCAGCAGATTTGGGGTCGGTAATGAAAAACTGTTTTTT.

This clone was recorded only once. The chain employs TRBV2 and TRBJ2-2, with 10 bases that match TRBD1. The CDR3 is made up of 16 amino acids. CDR1 is SNHLY, CDR2 FYNNEI, per germline. Trimming at V came to 5 bases and at J to 3 bases, leaving 6 bases not matched to a gene. The CDR3 loop reads CASSLMGTGDTGELFF. The CDR3 DNA sequence: TGTGCCAGCAGTCTAATGGGGACAGGGGACACCGGGGAGCTGTTTTTT.

DNA of the CDR3: TGTGCCTGGAGTGTGACAGGGGTTTCCTACGAGCAGTACTTC. It translates to CAWSVTGVSYEQYF. The chain links TRBV30 to TRBJ2-5, with 8 bases fitting TRBD1. The end of the DNA aligns better with TRBJ2-7, so the J call may be wrong. The CDR3 is made up of 14 amino acids. Germline lookup yields CDR1 GTSNPN and CDR2 SVGIG (reference sequence).

The chain combines TRBV18 with TRBJ2-7; D could derive from TRBD1 or TRBD2 (6 bases each). Per germline, CDR1 KGHSH and CDR2 LQKENI. Trimming cost V 1 base and J 4 bases, with 17 bases left between them. The CDR3 runs to 16 residues. The CDR3 here is CASSPQEQGGLYEQYF. The CDR3, as DNA: TGTGCCAGCTCACCACAGGAACAGGGAGGTCTGTACGAGCAGTACTTC.

This chain connects TRBV7-6 to TRBJ2-2, with a possible D match to TRBD1 (6 bases). This CDR3 has 16 amino acids. The V end lost 3 bases, the J end lost 0 bases, and 11 bases lay between the germline ends. Germline V gives CDR1 SGHVS, CDR2 FNYEAQ. The CDR3 loop reads CASSFQQGPNTGELFF. DNA of the CDR3: TGTGCCAGCAGCTTCCAACAGGGACCGAACACCGGGGAGCTGTTTTTT.

The chain employs TRBV5-1 and TRBJ2-7, with 11 positions matching TRBD2. The CDR3 runs to 16 residues. From germline, CDR1 is SGHRS and CDR2 YFSETQ. V lost 5 bases and J lost 3; bases outside the gene matches: 10. The CDR3 reads CASRPGAGLAGYEQYF. The DNA for the CDR3 is TGCGCCAGCAGGCCAGGGGCCGGACTAGCGGGCTACGAGCAGTACTTC.

V usage is TRBV28 and J usage is TRBJ1-6; D remains ambiguous. V was pared by 5 bases and J by 0 bases, with 11 bases between. The CDR3 runs 16 residues. The germline V gene encodes CDR1 MDHEN and CDR2 SYDVKM. This CDR3 is CASSAGILSYNSPLHF. The CDR3 DNA reads as TGTGCCAGCAGTGCCGGGATTCTCTCCTATAATTCACCCCTCCACTTT.

V gene TRBV7-2 combines with J gene TRBJ2-1; TRBD2 agrees at 7 bases. This CDR3 has 15 amino acids. Unmatched junction bases numbered 9, after V lost 1 base and J lost 9 bases. CDR1 and CDR2 from the germline V gene are SGHTA and FQGNSA. CDR3 sequence: CASSLVGGSEPEQFF. CDR3 DNA: TGTGCCAGCAGCTTAGTCGGCGGGAGCGAACCTGAGCAGTTCTTC.

J is TRBJ2-1 and V is TRBV6-6; 9 bases are shared with TRBD1. CDR1 and CDR2 (germline): MNHNY, SVGAGI (reference sequence). V lost 0 bases and J lost 9; bases outside the gene matches: 3. CDR3 length: 14 amino acids. The CDR3 here is CASSYSGQGTEQFF. The CDR3 DNA is TGTGCCAGCAGTTACTCGGGACAGGGCACTGAGCAGTTCTTC.

The genes are TRBV10-3 and TRBJ1-6; D is uncertain. The CDR3 covers 14 residues. Germline V gene data show CDR1 as ENHRY and CDR2 as SYGVKD. V shed 0 bases and J shed 5 bases, with 5 bases lying between them. DNA of the CDR3: TGTGCCATCAGTGAGTCGAATGATAATTCACCCCTCCACTTT. It specifies CAISESNDNSPLHF.

This clone was picked up one time. The chain recombines TRBV19 with TRBJ2-3, with D unresolved. Germline V gives CDR1 LNHDA, CDR2 SQIVND (reference sequence). The V gene lost 7 bases and the J gene lost 4 bases, with 9 bases spanning the gap. This CDR3 contains 12 residues. The CDR3 nucleotides are TGTGCCAGTACATCCGTAGCAGATACGCAGTATTTT. Its protein is CASTSVADTQYF. Complete variable domain (other parts from reference TRBV19 and TRBJ2-3): DGGITQSPKYLFRKEGQNVTLSCEQNLNHDAMYWYRQDPGQGLRLIYYSQIVNDFQKGDIAEGYSVSREKKESFPLTVTSAQKNPTAFYLCASTSVADTQYFGPGTRLTVL.

A remark on this clone: Other nucleotide sequences from this sample produce the same CDR3. The chain couples TRBV5-1 to TRBJ1-1; D may be TRBD1 (6 bases). Trimming cost V 5 bases and J 2 bases, with 10 bases left between them. The CDR3 sequence is 13 residues long. Germline CDR1 SGHRS, CDR2 YFSETQ. CDR3 coding DNA: TGCGCCAGCAGAGTACAGGGTAACACTGAAGCTTTCTTT. Its translation: CASRVQGNTEAFF.

The V and J genes are TRBV18 and TRBJ2-5; possibly TRBD1 for D (5 bases). This CDR3 region has 15 residues. Germline-derived CDR1 and CDR2 are KGHSH and LQKENI. V lost 5 bases, J lost 4 bases, and 17 bases lay in between. The CDR3 reads CASSSSGIVGETQYF. CDR3 DNA: TGTGCCAGCTCATCATCAGGGATTGTAGGAGAGACCCAGTACTTC.